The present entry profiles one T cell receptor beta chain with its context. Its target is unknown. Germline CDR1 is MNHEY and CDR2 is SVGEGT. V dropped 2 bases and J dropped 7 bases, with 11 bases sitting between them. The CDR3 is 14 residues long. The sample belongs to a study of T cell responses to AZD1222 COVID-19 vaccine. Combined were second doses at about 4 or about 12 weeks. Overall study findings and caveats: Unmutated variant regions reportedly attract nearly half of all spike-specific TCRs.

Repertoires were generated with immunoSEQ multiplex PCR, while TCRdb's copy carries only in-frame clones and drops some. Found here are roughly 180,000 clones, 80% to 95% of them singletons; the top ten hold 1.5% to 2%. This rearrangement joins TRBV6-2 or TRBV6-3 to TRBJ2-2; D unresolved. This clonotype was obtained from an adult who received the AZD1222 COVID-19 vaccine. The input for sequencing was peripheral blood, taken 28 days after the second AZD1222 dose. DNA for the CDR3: TGTGCCAGCAGTTACACGGAATTAAGCGGGGAGCTGTTTTTT. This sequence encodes CASSYTELSGELFF.